The 17 T cell receptor beta chains given below trace back to one sample, sequenced in a study of blood T cell repertoires in COVID-19. The data were produced by immunoSEQ multiplex PCR, yet TCRdb's version contains in-frame clones alone and is incomplete. In the table there are a few hundred thousand clones, less than 90% of which are singletons. Sequenced material: peripheral blood. The receptors here all came from an older woman with COVID-19, enrolled during active disease.

The chain recombines TRBV5-1 with TRBJ1-1; D is perhaps TRBD1 (6 bases). Germline CDR1 SGHRS, CDR2 YFSETQ. Trimming took 5 bases from V and 8 from J, leaving 13 bases between them. This CDR3 has 12 amino acids. The CDR3 protein is CASRTDRLEAFF. The CDR3 coding sequence is TGCGCCAGCAGGACTGACAGGCTAGAAGCTTTCTTT.

The gene calls are TRBV30 and TRBJ1-5, with D tentatively TRBD1 (5 bases). V was clipped by 3 bases and J by 4 bases, with 10 bases between them. Germline V gene sequence: CDR1 GTSNPN, CDR2 SVGIG (reference sequence). The CDR3 has 13 amino acids. The CDR3 reads CAWSLRGNQPQHF. CDR3 coding DNA: TGTGCCTGGAGCCTTCGGGGGAATCAGCCCCAGCATTTT.

This clone was observed once. V is TRBV27 and J is TRBJ1-1; the D gene is possibly TRBD1 (5 bases). V was shortened by 2 bases and J by 3 bases, with 16 bases between the two germline ends. The CDR3 totals 16 residues. Germline V gene data show CDR1 as MNHEY and CDR2 as SMNVEV (reference sequence). CDR3 protein: CASSLLGGVYHTEAFF. The DNA for the CDR3 is TGTGCCAGCAGTTTACTGGGGGGGGTCTATCACACTGAAGCTTTCTTT.

The chain employs TRBV24-1 and TRBJ2-5, with D tentatively TRBD1 (5 bases). Germline V CDR1 and CDR2: KGHDR, SFDVKD. This CDR3 is 17 amino acids long. Trimming removed 3 bases from V and 1 base from J, with 17 bases in between. This CDR3 reads CATSDLKGWCGQETQYF. The CDR3 bases are TGTGCCACCAGTGATCTAAAGGGGTGGTGTGGCCAAGAGACCCAGTACTTC.

The CDR3 protein is CAANRGSNEKLFF. The CDR3 DNA is TGTGCCGCAAACCGGGGTTCTAATGAAAAACTGTTTTTT. The chain couples TRBV30 to TRBJ1-4; no firm D call. The V end was cut by 8 bases, the J end by 3 bases, with 13 bases between. Germline assignment: CDR1 GTSNPN and CDR2 SVGIG (reference sequence). CDR3 size: 13 residues.

This clone has just a few counts. The chain uses TRBV2 and TRBJ2-2, with 8 bases lining up with TRBD2. The CDR3 consists of 15 residues. Germline lookup yields CDR1 SNHLY and CDR2 FYNNEI. V shed 4 bases and J 6 bases; nucleotides not matched to a gene: 7. DNA for the CDR3: TGTGCCAGCAGTGGGGTTAGCGGGGACCCCGGGGAGCTGTTTTTT. Amino acids: CASSGVSGDPGELFF.

The chain employs TRBV15 and TRBJ1-4; 9 bases fit TRBD1. This CDR3 is built from 16 residues. The V segment lost 0 bases and the J segment 4 bases; nucleotides outside the gene matches: 3. Germline CDR1 LNHNV, CDR2 YYDKDF (reference sequence). The CDR3 region has the DNA TGTGCCACCAGCAGAGATGCGGGACAGGGTAATGAAAAACTGTTTTTT. Its translation is CATSRDAGQGNEKLFF.

The rearrangement links TRBV12-3 or TRBV12-4 to TRBJ1-2; D remains unclear. This CDR3 spans 12 amino acids. With 3 bases removed from V and 4 bases from J, the gap between germline ends came to 6 bases. In DNA, the CDR3 is TGTGCCAGCAGTTTCTCCAGCTATGGCTACACCTTC. The encoded protein is CASSFSSYGYTF.

The chain carries TRBV5-1 and TRBJ1-1; tentative D call: TRBD1 (5 bases). Trimming removed 0 bases at V and 5 bases at J, with 11 bases between. Per germline, CDR1 SGHRS and CDR2 YFSETQ. CDR3 length: 14 residues. The CDR3 sequence is CASSLGQGKTEAFF. The CDR3, as DNA: TGCGCCAGCAGCTTGGGCCAGGGTAAAACTGAAGCTTTCTTT.

The chain recombines TRBV9 with TRBJ2-1; D is unclear. CDR3 length equals 15 residues. Germline V gene lookup returns CDR1 SGDLS and CDR2 YYNGEE. Trimming removed 0 bases from V and 4 bases from J, with 11 bases in between. The CDR3 spells CASSVDGNGYNEQFF. The CDR3 DNA reads TGTGCCAGCAGCGTAGACGGTAACGGGTACAATGAGCAGTTCTTC.

This chain connects TRBV11-3 to TRBJ1-2; tentative D call: TRBD1 (6 bases). In germline, CDR1 is SGHNT, CDR2 YENEEA. The CDR3 has 13 residues. The V gene lost 1 base and the J gene lost 5 bases, with 8 bases spanning the gap. The DNA of the CDR3 is TGTGCCAGCAGCTTAGGACAGGAGTATGGCTACACCTTC. This gives the protein CASSLGQEYGYTF.

This clone occurred once. This chain joins TRBV12-3 or TRBV12-4 and TRBJ2-1; a possible D gene is TRBD1 (6 bases). The CDR3 runs 12 residues. Trimming cost V 6 bases and J 8 bases, with 11 bases left between them. CDR3 coding DNA: TGTGCCAGCAGACAGACAGGAGATGAGCAGTTCTTC. The encoded protein is CASRQTGDEQFF.

The J gene is TRBJ1-1, the V gene TRBV5-5; maybe TRBD1 (6 bases). This CDR3 is 16 amino acids long. V was trimmed by 5 bases and J by 7 bases, leaving 24 bases between them. Per germline, CDR1 SGHKS and CDR2 YYEKEE (reference sequence). The CDR3 bases are TGTGCCAGCAGTCGCCTTGGGGCAGGGCCCAGGGGTGAAGCTTTCTTT. It encodes CASSRLGAGPRGEAFF.

The chain employs TRBV5-4 and TRBJ2-3; TRBD2 matches at 7 bases. Losses at the gene ends were 0 bases for V and 2 bases for J; bases not matched to a gene: 6. The CDR3 totals 16 residues. The germline CDR1 and CDR2 sequences are SGHNT and YYREEE (reference sequence). CDR3 amino acids: CASSLEAGQNTDTQYF. DNA of the CDR3: TGTGCCAGCAGCTTGGAAGCGGGGCAAAACACAGATACGCAGTATTTT.

The gene calls are TRBV6-2 or TRBV6-3 and TRBJ2-1; TRBD2 aligns across 14 bases. After removal of 5 bases from V and 9 bases from J, the junction contained 12 bases not matched to a gene. Per germline, CDR1 MNHEY and CDR2 SVGEGT. This CDR3 spans 17 amino acids. The CDR3 protein is CASSAFPRLAGGGEQFF. For the CDR3, the DNA is TGTGCCAGCAGTGCCTTTCCCCGACTAGCGGGGGGGGGTGAGCAGTTCTTC.

The rearrangement links TRBV7-9 to TRBJ1-1, with unresolved D. This CDR3 is 13 amino acids long. In germline, CDR1 is SEHNR, CDR2 FQNEAQ (reference sequence). V was cut by 2 bases and J by 0 bases, with 4 bases left in between. The CDR3 loop is CASSLSVNTEAFF. For the CDR3, the DNA is TGTGCCAGCAGCTTATCAGTGAACACTGAAGCTTTCTTT.

This rearrangement joins TRBV30 to TRBJ2-1; TRBD2 might be the D (5 bases). This CDR3 comprises 14 residues. Germline loops: CDR1 GTSNPN, CDR2 SVGIG (reference sequence). V was clipped by 0 bases and J by 3 bases, with 9 bases between them. The CDR3 nucleotides are TGTGCCTGGAGTGTCGGAGGATACTACAATGAGCAGTTCTTC. Translated, it gives CAWSVGGYYNEQFF.